This TCR beta chain came from a study of T-cell reconstitution after alpha-beta-depleted transplantation in children. Study-wide results and limits: Newly generated T cells supplied most T-cell counts and diversity one year post-transplant.

Regarding this clonotype: The antigen is unknown.

Unique molecular identifiers were used to barcode this TCRbeta library. TCRdb called the PCR reads again in MiXCR, with one record for every CDR3 protein. This table holds about 600,000 distinct CDR3 sequences, around 23% found once. Here the sequenced sample was PBMCs, mostly from graft donor cells, taken 360 days after TCRalphabeta/CD19-depleted stem cell transplant. The TCR originated in a boy in the first two years of life who had a stem cell transplant for acute myeloid leukemia, so the T cells may come from the graft donor.

The CDR3 DNA reads as TGCAGTGTTTCGGACAGCTTTAGAGCAACTAATGAAAAACTGTTTTTT. Its protein product is CSVSDSFRATNEKLFF. The chain carries TRBV20-1 and TRBJ1-4; D may be TRBD1 (6 bases). The germline V gene has CDR1 DFQATT and CDR2 SNEGSKA (reference sequence). V lost 7 bases and J lost 0, with 18 bases in between. The CDR3 runs 16 residues.